This T cell receptor beta chain stems from a study of blood T cell repertoires in COVID-19. About the study: Both acute and convalescent COVID-19 samples were obtained from the United States, Italy and Spain.

The CDR3 runs 13 residues. Germline V lookup: CDR1 SGHTA, CDR2 FQGNSA. V shed 6 bases and J shed 1 base, with 9 bases lying between them. Method: immunoSEQ multiplex PCR; TCRdb's copy keeps in-frame clones and lacks some. The sample gives 230,000 or so clones, 65% to 85% of which show up once; about 4.4% is in the top ten. The material sequenced was peripheral blood. The source is a man aged 45-60 years with active or convalescent COVID-19. This chain joins TRBV7-2 and TRBJ1-1; D unresolved. CDR3 sequence reads: CASRPEWNTEAFF. In nucleotides, the CDR3 is TGTGCCAGCAGACCGGAGTGGAACACTGAAGCTTTCTTT.